This T cell receptor beta chain was obtained from a study of blood T cells in healthy people across ages. This clonotype was observed a handful of times. Using a J-beta primer mix together with a sample-barcoded 5' primer, a second PCR was run for roughly 6 to 12 cycles. Researchers report that each sample yielded at least 3 million CDR3-containing paired-end reads. TCRdb processed the 5' RACE reads anew with MiXCR; each CDR3 protein has one entry. The top ten hold around 0.75% of the sample, which has roughly 1,100,000 distinct CDR3 sequences, roughly 24% seen once. V was cut by 10 bases and J by 3 bases, with 18 bases left in between. CDR3 size: 14 residues. Germline CDR1 and CDR2: ENHRY and SYGVKD. This sample was shared with a second study, whose subject was T cells of mothers and their children. As reported in that work: The study obtained over 8 million TCR beta CDR3 reads per mother and around 3 million per child. Whether pairs are related or unrelated, thymic selection shapes their TCR recombination output in much the same way. The authors found no persistent microchimeric T cell clones.

The chain uses TRBV10-3 and TRBJ1-1; no reliable D call. The specimen was blood. This receptor was taken from a girl aged 2 to 10 in good health. CDR3 in DNA: TGTGCCACCTCCCCGGGAACAAGGGACACTGAAGCTTTCTTT. Its protein product is CATSPGTRDTEAFF.